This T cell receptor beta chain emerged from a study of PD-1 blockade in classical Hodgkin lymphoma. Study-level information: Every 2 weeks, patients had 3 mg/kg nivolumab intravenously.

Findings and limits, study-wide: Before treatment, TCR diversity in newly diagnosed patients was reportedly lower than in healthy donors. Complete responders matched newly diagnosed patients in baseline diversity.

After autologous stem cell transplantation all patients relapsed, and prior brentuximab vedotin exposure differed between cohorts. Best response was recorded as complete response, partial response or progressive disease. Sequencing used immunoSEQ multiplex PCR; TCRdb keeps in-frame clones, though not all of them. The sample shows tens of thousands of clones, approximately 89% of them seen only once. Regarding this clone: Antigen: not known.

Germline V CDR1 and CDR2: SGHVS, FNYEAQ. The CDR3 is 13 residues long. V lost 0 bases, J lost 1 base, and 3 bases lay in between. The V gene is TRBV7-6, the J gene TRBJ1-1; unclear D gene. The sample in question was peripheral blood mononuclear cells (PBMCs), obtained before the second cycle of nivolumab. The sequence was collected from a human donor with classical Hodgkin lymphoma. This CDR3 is CASSLAGNTEAFF. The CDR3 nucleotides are TGTGCCAGCAGCTTAGCAGGGAACACTGAAGCTTTCTTT.